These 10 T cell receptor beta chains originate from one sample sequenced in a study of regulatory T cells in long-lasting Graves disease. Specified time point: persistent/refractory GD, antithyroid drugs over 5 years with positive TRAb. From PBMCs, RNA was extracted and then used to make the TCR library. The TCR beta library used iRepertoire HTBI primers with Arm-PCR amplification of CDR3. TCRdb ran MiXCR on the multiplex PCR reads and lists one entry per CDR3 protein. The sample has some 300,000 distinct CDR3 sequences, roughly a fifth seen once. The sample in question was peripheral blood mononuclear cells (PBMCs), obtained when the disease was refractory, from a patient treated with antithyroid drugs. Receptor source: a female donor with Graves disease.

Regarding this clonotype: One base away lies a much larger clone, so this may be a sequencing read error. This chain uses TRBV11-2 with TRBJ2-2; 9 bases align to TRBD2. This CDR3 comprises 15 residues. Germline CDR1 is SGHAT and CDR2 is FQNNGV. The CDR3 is CVSSLVVAGDGELFF. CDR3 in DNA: TGTGTCAGCAGCTTAGTGGTAGCGGGAGACGGGGAGCTGTTTTTT.

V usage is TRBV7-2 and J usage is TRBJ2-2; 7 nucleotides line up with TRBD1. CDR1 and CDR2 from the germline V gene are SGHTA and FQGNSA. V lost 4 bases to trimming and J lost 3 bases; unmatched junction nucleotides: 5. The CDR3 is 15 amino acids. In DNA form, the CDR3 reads TGTGCCAGCAGCTCGGGACAGAAAGACACCGGGGAGCTGTTTTTT. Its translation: CASSSGQKDTGELFF.

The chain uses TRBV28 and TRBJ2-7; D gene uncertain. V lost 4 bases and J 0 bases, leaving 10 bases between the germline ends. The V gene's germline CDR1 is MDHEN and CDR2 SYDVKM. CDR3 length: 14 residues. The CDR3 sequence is CASSSIIDSYEQYF. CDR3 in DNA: TGTGCCAGCAGTTCGATCATAGACTCCTACGAGCAGTACTTC.

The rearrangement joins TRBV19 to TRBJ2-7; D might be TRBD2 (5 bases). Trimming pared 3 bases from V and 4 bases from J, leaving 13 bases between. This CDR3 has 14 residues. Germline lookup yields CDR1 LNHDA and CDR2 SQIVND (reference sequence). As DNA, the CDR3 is TGTGCCAGTAGTATTTCAGCGGAGATTTACGAGCAGTACTTC. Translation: CASSISAEIYEQYF.

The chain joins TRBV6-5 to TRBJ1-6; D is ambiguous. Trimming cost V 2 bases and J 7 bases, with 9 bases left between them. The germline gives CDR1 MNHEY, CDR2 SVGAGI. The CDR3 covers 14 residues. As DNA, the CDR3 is TGTGCCAGCAGTTACACGGGCGACAATTCACCCCTCCACTTT. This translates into CASSYTGDNSPLHF.

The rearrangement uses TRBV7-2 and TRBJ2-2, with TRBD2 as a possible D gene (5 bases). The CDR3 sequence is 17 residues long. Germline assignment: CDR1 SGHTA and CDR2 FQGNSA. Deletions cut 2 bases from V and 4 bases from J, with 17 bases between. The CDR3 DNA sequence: TGTGCCAGCAGCTTATGGGGAGATATTATGTCCACCGGGGAGCTGTTTTTT. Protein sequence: CASSLWGDIMSTGELFF.

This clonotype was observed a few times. CDR3: CASETGGRTGELFF. CDR3 DNA: TGTGCCTCCGAAACGGGGGGGAGGACCGGGGAGCTGTTTTTT. V is TRBV28 and J is TRBJ2-2; TRBD2 matches 8 bases. CDR3 size: 14 residues. Germline V CDR1 and CDR2: MDHEN, SYDVKM. Trimming took 11 bases from V and 5 from J; bases not matched to a gene: 10.

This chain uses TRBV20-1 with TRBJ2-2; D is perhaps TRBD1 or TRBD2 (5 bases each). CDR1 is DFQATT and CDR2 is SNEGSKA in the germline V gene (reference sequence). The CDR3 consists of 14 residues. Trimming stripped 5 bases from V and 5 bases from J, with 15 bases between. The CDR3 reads CSASDTEGTGELFF. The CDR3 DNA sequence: TGCAGTGCTTCGGACACAGAGGGGACCGGGGAGCTGTTTTTT.

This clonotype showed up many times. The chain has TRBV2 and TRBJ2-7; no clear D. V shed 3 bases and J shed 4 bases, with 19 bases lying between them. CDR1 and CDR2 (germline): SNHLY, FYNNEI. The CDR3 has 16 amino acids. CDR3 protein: CASSDPGMKVGYEQYF. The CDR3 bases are TGTGCCAGCAGTGATCCGGGTATGAAGGTTGGGTACGAGCAGTACTTC.

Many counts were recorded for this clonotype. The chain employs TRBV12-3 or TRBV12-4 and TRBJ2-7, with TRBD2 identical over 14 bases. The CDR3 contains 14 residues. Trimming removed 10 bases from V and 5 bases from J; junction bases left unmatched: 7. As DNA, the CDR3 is TGTGCCACCACACTGACTAGCGGGAGGGACGAGCAGTACTTC. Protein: CATTLTSGRDEQYF.